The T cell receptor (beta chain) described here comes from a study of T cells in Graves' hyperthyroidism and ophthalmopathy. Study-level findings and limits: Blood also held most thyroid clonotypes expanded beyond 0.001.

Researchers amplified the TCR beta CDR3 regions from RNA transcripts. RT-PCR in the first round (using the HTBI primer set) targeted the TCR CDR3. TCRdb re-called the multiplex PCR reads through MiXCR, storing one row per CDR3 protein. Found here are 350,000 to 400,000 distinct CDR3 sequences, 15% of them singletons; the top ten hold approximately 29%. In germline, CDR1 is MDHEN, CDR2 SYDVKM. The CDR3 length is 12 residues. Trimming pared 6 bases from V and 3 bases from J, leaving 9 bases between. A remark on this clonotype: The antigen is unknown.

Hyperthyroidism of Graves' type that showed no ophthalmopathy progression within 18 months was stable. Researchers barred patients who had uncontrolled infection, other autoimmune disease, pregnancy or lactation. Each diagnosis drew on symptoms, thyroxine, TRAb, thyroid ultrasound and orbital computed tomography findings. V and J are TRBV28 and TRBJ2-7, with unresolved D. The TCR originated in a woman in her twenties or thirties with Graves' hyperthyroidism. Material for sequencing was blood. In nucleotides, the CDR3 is TGTGCCAGCAGCCCAGTTAACTACGAGCAGTACTTC. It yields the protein CASSPVNYEQYF.